This TCR beta chain emerged from a study of T-cell memory formation after mild COVID-19. Study information: Among the donors, TCR clusters were largely specific to each donor.

This CDR3 has 13 amino acids. Trimming left V 2 bases short and J 2 bases short, with 6 bases between. From germline, CDR1 is MNHEY and CDR2 SVGEGT. This clonotype was picked up a small number of times. Its antigen is currently unknown. Study-wide points: The finding that pre-infection memory included some responding clones suggested that cross-reactive memory joined. From day 15 to 85, contracting clones were balanced between CD4 and CD8, whereas later expanders leaned toward CD4+.

The TCR alpha and TCR beta cDNA libraries, bearing sample barcodes and UMIs, were generated by 5'RACE using constant-segment primers. From the 5' RACE reads, TCRdb called clonotypes with MiXCR, one entry per CDR3 protein. The repertoire includes some 320,000 distinct CDR3 sequences, 15% to 20% of them detected once, and approximately 20% sits in the top ten. This chain uses TRBV6-2 or TRBV6-3 with TRBJ1-2, with D unclear. The clonotype comes from a man aged 18 to 30 who had mild COVID-19 (a few samples of this study predate the infection). Cell type and time point are not known. Sequencing was performed on PBMCs or a T cell subset sorted from them (not recorded which). The CDR3 DNA reads TGTGCCAGCAGTTACACCCTCAACTATGGCTACACCTTC. Its translation: CASSYTLNYGYTF.